This passage covers 21 T cell receptor beta chains from one sample sequenced in a study of T-cell reconstitution after alpha-beta-depleted transplantation in children. This sample's TCRbeta library carried unique molecular identifier barcodes. TCRdb processed the PCR reads anew with MiXCR; each CDR3 protein has one entry. The data hold more than 200,000 distinct CDR3 sequences, with about 24% observed a single time. The starting material was PBMCs, mostly from graft donor cells, obtained 360 days after TCRalphabeta/CD19-depleted stem cell transplant. The receptors were gathered from a female patient aged 2-10 years who had a stem cell transplant for congenital amegakaryocytic thrombocytopenia, so the T cells may come from the graft donor.

This clonotype appeared once. This sequence joins TRBV30 and TRBJ2-3; D possibly corresponds to TRBD2 (5 bases). Looked up from germline, CDR1 is GTSNPN and CDR2 is SVGIG (reference sequence). The CDR3 is 13 residues long. Trimming stripped 2 bases from V and 6 bases from J, with 12 bases between. This CDR3 reads CAWSPSWRDTQYF. In DNA, the CDR3 is TGTGCCTGGAGTCCCTCCTGGAGGGATACGCAGTATTTT.

There are a few counts of this clonotype. The chain carries TRBV28 and TRBJ1-2; D unclear. The CDR3 loop spans 13 amino acids. The germline V gene encodes CDR1 MDHEN and CDR2 SYDVKM. The V end lost 2 bases, the J end lost 5 bases, and 9 bases lay between the germline ends. CDR3 DNA sequence: TGTGCCAGCAGTTTACGGGTTTGGTATGGCTACACCTTC. Its translation: CASSLRVWYGYTF.

The rearrangement links TRBV3-1 to TRBJ2-1; 9 bases are a match to TRBD1. The CDR3 contains 16 residues. The germline V gene has CDR1 LGHDT and CDR2 YNNKEL (reference sequence). V gave up 7 bases and J gave up 5 bases; unmatched junction bases: 12. CDR3 in DNA: TGTGCCAGCAACCTACTTACAGGGGGCGCTAACAATGAGCAGTTCTTC. Translation: CASNLLTGGANNEQFF.

This clonotype came up a few times. The gene calls are TRBV7-9 and TRBJ2-6; D is unclear. CDR3 size: 14 residues. V was clipped by 0 bases and J by 2 bases, with 2 bases between them. The germline V gene has CDR1 SEHNR and CDR2 FQNEAQ (reference sequence). The CDR3 DNA sequence: TGTGCCAGCAGCTTAGCCACTGGGGCCAACGTCCTGACTTTC. Amino acids: CASSLATGANVLTF. Full variable domain (remainder filled in from reference TRBV7-9 and TRBJ2-6): DTGVSQNPRHKITKRGQNVTFRCDPISEHNRLYWYRQTLGQGPEFLTYFQNEAQLEKSRLLSDRFSAERPKGSFSTLEIQRTEQGDSAMYLCASSLATGANVLTFGAGSRLTVL.

This clonotype was counted at least ten times. The rearrangement uses TRBV29-1 and TRBJ2-5; TRBD2 is a possible D gene (5 bases). This CDR3 spans 13 amino acids. Germline V CDR1 and CDR2: SQVTM, ANQGSEA. V was shortened by 5 bases and J by 1 base, with 11 bases between the two germline ends. CDR3 nucleotide sequence: TGCAGCGTTTTAGGGAGTGGCCAAGAGACCCAGTACTTC. Translated: CSVLGSGQETQYF. Supplemented by reference TRBV29-1 and TRBJ2-5, the full variable domain reads SAVISQKPSRDICQRGTSLTIQCQVDSQVTMMFWYRQQPGQSLTLIATANQGSEATYESGFVIDKFPISRPNLTFSTLTVSNMSPEDSSIYLCSVLGSGQETQYFGPGTRLLVL.

V and J are TRBV18 and TRBJ2-7, with 7 nucleotides matching TRBD1. V lost 2 bases and J lost 3; bases outside the gene matches: 4. Per the germline V gene, CDR1 is KGHSH and CDR2 is LQKENI. The CDR3 contains 14 residues. CDR3 loop: CASSPETGFYEQYF. CDR3 nucleotides: TGTGCCAGCTCACCAGAGACAGGGTTCTACGAGCAGTACTTC.

V gene TRBV25-1 combines with J gene TRBJ2-3, with 10 bases aligning to TRBD2. V lost 2 bases and J lost 1; bases outside the gene matches: 12. CDR3 length: 19 amino acids. CDR1 is MGHDK, CDR2 SYGVNS, per germline. Here the CDR3 reads CASSEMGPWTSGGTDTQYF. DNA for the CDR3: TGTGCCAGCAGTGAAATGGGCCCTTGGACTAGCGGAGGCACAGATACGCAGTATTTT.

This clonotype was observed a few times. The rearrangement uses TRBV28 and TRBJ1-5; 11 positions agree with TRBD1. Germline V CDR1 and CDR2: MDHEN, SYDVKM. This CDR3 has 15 residues. The V segment lost 6 bases and the J segment 15 bases; nucleotides outside the gene matches: 16. CDR3 protein: CASSPLDRTGGAGHF. CDR3 DNA: TGTGCCAGCAGCCCACTAGATCGGACAGGGGGCGCAGGGCATTTT.

This clonotype was detected only a few times. The rearrangement uses TRBV3-1 and TRBJ2-7; D is possibly TRBD2 (5 bases). The CDR3 has 13 residues. Germline CDR1 LGHDT, CDR2 YNNKEL (reference sequence). With 8 bases removed from V and 1 base from J, the gap between germline ends came to 12 bases. CDR3 sequence (DNA): TGTGCCAGCGCTAGTTCGGGGTCCTACGAGCAGTACTTC. This encodes CASASSGSYEQYF.

This clonotype has just a few counts. In DNA form, the CDR3 reads TGTGCCACCAGTGATTTGGGGAGGGGGCTTACAAATGAGCAGTTCTTC. Its protein is CATSDLGRGLTNEQFF. The rearrangement links TRBV24-1 to TRBJ2-1, with D perhaps given as TRBD1 or TRBD2 (7 bases each). In germline, CDR1 is KGHDR, CDR2 SFDVKD. V was shortened by 0 bases and J by 7 bases, with 15 bases between the two germline ends. This CDR3 has 16 amino acids.

This chain links TRBV4-1 with TRBJ2-1; D ambiguous. The ends were cut back, 2 bases at V and 6 bases at J, with 8 bases in the middle. The CDR3 sequence is 13 residues long. Germline V gene data show CDR1 as MGHRA and CDR2 as YSYEKL. This chain's CDR3 is CASSQTIPNEQFF. For the CDR3, the DNA is TGCGCCAGCAGCCAAACAATCCCCAATGAGCAGTTCTTC.

This clonotype was seen many times. The chain links TRBV24-1 to TRBJ2-2; D unresolved. The CDR3 extends over 11 amino acids. V dropped 9 bases and J dropped 1 base, with 2 bases sitting between them. Germline CDR1 is KGHDR and CDR2 is SFDVKD. The CDR3 DNA is TGTGCCACCGTGAACACCGGGGAGCTGTTTTTT. Its protein is CATVNTGELFF.

The chain links TRBV6-5 to TRBJ1-1; D unresolved. The germline gives CDR1 MNHEY, CDR2 SVGAGI. CDR3 size: 13 residues. Deletions cut 1 base from V and 5 bases from J, with 8 bases between. In DNA form, the CDR3 reads TGTGCCAGCAGTTACTTTGCTTTTACTGAAGCTTTCTTT. As protein: CASSYFAFTEAFF.

This chain links TRBV6-1 with TRBJ2-7; 12 nucleotides match TRBD2. The germline V gene encodes CDR1 MNHNS and CDR2 SASEGT. With V trimmed by 3 bases and J by 3 bases, 6 bases remained unmatched. The CDR3 length is 16 residues. Here the CDR3 reads CASSDQGLAGSYEQYF. The CDR3 DNA reads TGTGCCAGCAGTGACCAAGGACTAGCGGGGAGCTACGAGCAGTACTTC.

This clonotype was detected a few times. CDR3 in DNA: TGCAGTGGTGGGGGCATCTATGGCTACACCTTC. Amino acids: CSGGGIYGYTF. This chain uses TRBV20-1 with TRBJ1-2, with D possibly matching TRBD1 (6 bases). V lost 7 bases, J lost 4 bases, and 10 bases lay in between. The CDR3 loop spans 11 amino acids. Per germline, CDR1 DFQATT and CDR2 SNEGSKA (reference sequence).

The gene calls are TRBV5-1 and TRBJ2-5; D is possibly TRBD2 (6 bases). The CDR3 has 15 amino acids. V was cut by 4 bases and J by 4 bases, with 17 bases left in between. Germline lookup yields CDR1 SGHRS and CDR2 YFSETQ. The CDR3 region is CASSTSGLPGETQYF. The CDR3 nucleotides are TGCGCCAGCAGCACGTCGGGACTCCCGGGAGAGACCCAGTACTTC.

This clonotype was picked up a small number of times. The rearrangement links TRBV20-1 to TRBJ2-5; no firm D call. This CDR3 spans 14 amino acids. V gave up 1 base and J gave up 2 bases, with 11 bases separating them. From germline, CDR1 is DFQATT and CDR2 SNEGSKA (reference sequence). The CDR3 here is CSARAPPAQETQYF. CDR3 nucleotides: TGCAGTGCTAGAGCGCCTCCGGCTCAAGAGACCCAGTACTTC.

This clonotype was picked up many times. This rearrangement joins TRBV29-1 to TRBJ2-3; 8 bases line up with TRBD1. Germline V gene data show CDR1 as SQVTM and CDR2 as ANQGSEA. J gave up 1 base and V 7 bases, and 7 bases lay outside the gene matches. The CDR3 is 14 residues long. The CDR3 bases are TGCAGCGGTACAGGGGGAGAGGGCACAGATACGCAGTATTTT. This encodes CSGTGGEGTDTQYF.

This clonotype was detected only a few times. This chain links TRBV11-2 with TRBJ2-1, with D perhaps matching TRBD1 (6 bases). V gave up 1 base and J gave up 0 bases, with 19 bases separating them. The CDR3 spans 19 residues. CDR1 is SGHAT, CDR2 FQNNGV, per germline. The DNA of the CDR3 is TGTGCCAGCAGCTTAGCTCTGGGGGCGGGTACAGGCTCCTACAATGAGCAGTTCTTC. Its protein product is CASSLALGAGTGSYNEQFF.

This clonotype occurred many times. The gene calls are TRBV12-3 or TRBV12-4 and TRBJ1-6; weak D call: TRBD1 (5 bases). With 6 bases removed from V and 9 bases from J, the gap between germline ends came to 15 bases. This CDR3 region has 14 residues. The CDR3 protein is CASSPGYRPSPLHF. The CDR3 DNA reads as TGTGCCAGCAGCCCAGGGTACCGGCCTTCACCCCTCCACTTT.

The chain carries TRBV2 and TRBJ2-7, with TRBD2 matching 7 bases. Germline CDR1 is SNHLY and CDR2 is FYNNEI. J gave up 4 bases and V 5 bases, and 8 bases lay outside the gene matches. This CDR3 is 14 amino acids long. The CDR3 region has the DNA TGTGCCAGCAGTTCTACTAGCGCGGAGTACGAGCAGTACTTC. Encoded protein: CASSSTSAEYEQYF.